This entry lists 22 T cell receptor beta chains sequenced from one sample in a study of blood T cell repertoires in COVID-19. Measured with immunoSEQ multiplex PCR; TCRdb has only the in-frame clones, and not every one. The table has 40,000 to 60,000 clones, approximately 93% seen once. Sequenced sample: peripheral blood. The receptors were gathered from a man in his fifties or sixties with COVID-19, enrolled during active disease.

The chain employs TRBV18 and TRBJ2-7; D may be TRBD2 (6 bases). CDR3 length: 14 residues. Deletions cut 2 bases from V and 3 bases from J, with 11 bases between. Germline-derived CDR1 and CDR2 are KGHSH and LQKENI. The CDR3 DNA follows: TGTGCCAGCTCACCATTTACCGGGGGCTACGAGCAGTACTTC. This sequence encodes CASSPFTGGYEQYF.

The chain is built from TRBV5-1 and TRBJ2-2; 7 bases line up with TRBD1. Germline V gene lookup returns CDR1 SGHRS and CDR2 YFSETQ. The CDR3 totals 16 residues. V dropped 5 bases and J dropped 0; count of bases not matched to a gene: 7. Here the CDR3 reads CASSYTGTANTGELFF. CDR3 in DNA: TGCGCCAGCAGTTATACCGGGACAGCGAACACCGGGGAGCTGTTTTTT.

This clone was found once. The chain recombines TRBV9 with TRBJ2-1; 8 bases match TRBD1. The CDR3 runs 17 residues. V shed 0 bases, J shed 5 bases, and the junction held 10 bases outside the gene matches. CDR1 and CDR2 (germline): SGDLS, YYNGEE. The CDR3 coding sequence is TGTGCCAGCAGCGTAGTCGGTACCGGGACAGGCGACAATGAGCAGTTCTTC. Translating it yields CASSVVGTGTGDNEQFF.

This clone was found once. The chain uses TRBV30 and TRBJ2-3; 14 positions match TRBD2. Germline CDR1 GTSNPN, CDR2 SVGIG (reference sequence). V lost 0 bases, J lost 6 bases, and 2 bases stayed unmatched. This CDR3 has 15 residues. CDR3: CAWSVGLAGEDTQYF. The CDR3 DNA reads TGTGCCTGGAGTGTGGGACTAGCGGGGGAGGATACGCAGTATTTT. Complete variable domain (other parts from reference TRBV30 and TRBJ2-3): SQTIHQWPATLVQPVGSPLSLECTVEGTSNPNLYWYRQAAGRGLQLLFYSVGIGQISSEVPQNLSASRPQDRQFILSSKKLLLSDSGFYLCAWSVGLAGEDTQYFGPGTRLTVL.

This rearrangement joins TRBV14 to TRBJ1-3; possible D gene TRBD1, 6 bases. Germline V lookup: CDR1 SGHDN, CDR2 FVKESK. The V and J ends lost 4 bases and 8 bases respectively, with 12 bases between them. The CDR3 is 13 amino acids. The CDR3 is CASSPLSGDTIYF. CDR3 nucleotide sequence: TGTGCCAGCAGCCCACTCTCAGGGGACACCATATATTTT.

The chain joins TRBV27 to TRBJ2-4; D gene unclear. V shed 4 bases and J shed 0 bases, with 13 bases lying between them. The CDR3 totals 16 residues. The V gene's germline CDR1 is MNHEY and CDR2 SMNVEV (reference sequence). CDR3 residues: CASSWSLSIAKNIQYF. DNA for the CDR3: TGTGCCAGCAGTTGGTCCCTTTCTATAGCCAAAAACATTCAGTACTTC.

The table lists this clone with a few counts. The CDR3 DNA reads TGCGCCAGCAGCCGTACGTCCAGAACTGAAGCTTTCTTT. Encoded protein: CASSRTSRTEAFF. The V and J genes are TRBV4-1 and TRBJ1-1, with D unclear. Germline CDR1 and CDR2: MGHRA and YSYEKL. V shed 4 bases and J shed 5 bases, with 11 bases lying between them. This CDR3 is 13 amino acids long.

The CDR3 region is CASSYRGQGIGYTF. For the CDR3, the DNA is TGTGCCAGCAGTTACAGGGGGCAGGGGATCGGCTACACCTTC. V gene TRBV6-5 combines with J gene TRBJ1-2; 7 bases match TRBD1. The junction had 8 bases not matched to a gene; V was cut back by 2 bases and J by 8 bases. Germline CDR1 is MNHEY and CDR2 is SVGAGI. This CDR3 spans 14 amino acids.

The J gene is TRBJ2-2, the V gene TRBV19; D may be TRBD1 (5 bases). In germline, CDR1 is LNHDA, CDR2 SQIVND (reference sequence). The CDR3 is 13 amino acids. V was trimmed by 4 bases and J by 4 bases, leaving 7 bases between them. CDR3 coding DNA: TGTGCCAGTAGTAAGACAGTCACCGGGGAGCTGTTTTTT. This codes for CASSKTVTGELFF.

Worth noting for this clone: Relative to the germline gene, one junction end is altered; a read error may explain this. The chain's CDR3 is CASSLELSNQPQHF. Written as DNA, the CDR3 is TGTGCCAGTAGTCTAGAACTTAGCAATCAGCCCCAGCATTTT. V and J are TRBV19 and TRBJ1-5; D remains unclear. In germline, CDR1 is LNHDA, CDR2 SQIVND (reference sequence). The CDR3 is 14 residues long.

The chain uses TRBV29-1 and TRBJ2-5; possibly TRBD1 for D (5 bases). Between the trimmed V and J ends, which lost 7 bases and 1 base, there was a span of 16 bases. The CDR3 has 14 residues. CDR1 and CDR2 from the germline V gene are SQVTM and ANQGSEA. CDR3 nucleotide sequence: TGCAGCGGCCGAAGACAGCTGTCCCAAGAGACCCAGTACTTC. Protein sequence: CSGRRQLSQETQYF. The whole variable domain, remainder taken from reference TRBV29-1 and TRBJ2-5, is SAVISQKPSRDICQRGTSLTIQCQVDSQVTMMFWYRQQPGQSLTLIATANQGSEATYESGFVIDKFPISRPNLTFSTLTVSNMSPEDSSIYLCSGRRQLSQETQYFGPGTRLLVL.

The rearrangement uses TRBV19 and TRBJ1-5; 7 nucleotides align to TRBD1. This CDR3 comprises 14 residues. After removal of 8 bases from V and 0 bases from J, the junction contained 4 bases not matched to a gene. Looked up from germline, CDR1 is LNHDA and CDR2 is SQIVND (reference sequence). The CDR3 DNA follows: TGTGCCAGTGGGACAGTTTATAGCAATCAGCCCCAGCATTTT. This codes for CASGTVYSNQPQHF.

The rearrangement joins TRBV2 to TRBJ1-2; D is ambiguous. Trimming stripped 4 bases from V and 3 bases from J, with 9 bases between. The CDR3 is 13 residues long. Germline-derived CDR1 and CDR2 are SNHLY and FYNNEI. The CDR3 DNA reads TGTGCCAGCAGTGCCTCCCGCGACTATGGCTACACCTTC. It specifies CASSASRDYGYTF.

The chain has TRBV3-1 (or the pseudogene TRBV3-2) and TRBJ2-7; possibly TRBD2 for D (7 bases). CDR1 LGHDT and CDR2 YNNKEL come from the germline V gene (reference sequence). V was pared by 4 bases and J by 2 bases, with 15 bases between. This CDR3 contains 15 residues. CDR3 loop: CASSLSGTFTYEQYF. The CDR3 DNA is TGTGCCAGCAGCCTCAGCGGGACATTTACCTACGAGCAGTACTTC.

The chain carries TRBV4-2 and TRBJ1-2; D not certain. The CDR3 sequence is 13 residues long. Germline-derived CDR1 and CDR2 are LGHNA and YNFKEQ. V was cut by 1 base and J by 5 bases, with 8 bases left in between. In DNA, the CDR3 is TGTGCCAGCAGCCAAGCCCCAGAATATGGCTACACCTTC. Its protein is CASSQAPEYGYTF.

This chain connects TRBV18 to TRBJ2-7; 10 bases are shared with TRBD1. J lost 4 bases, V lost 3 bases, and 9 bases had no gene match. Germline V lookup: CDR1 KGHSH, CDR2 LQKENI. The CDR3 length is 16 residues. The DNA for the CDR3 is TGTGCCAGCTCACCGAGACAGGGGGCGGGTTATTACGAGCAGTACTTC. The encoded protein is CASSPRQGAGYYEQYF.

The CDR3 reads CASSVVSQGPEAFF. The DNA of the CDR3 is TGTGCCAGCAGCGTAGTTTCACAGGGACCTGAAGCTTTCTTT. The chain combines TRBV9 with TRBJ1-1; possible D gene TRBD1, 6 bases. Germline-derived CDR1 and CDR2 are SGDLS and YYNGEE. This CDR3 comprises 14 residues. V was shortened by 0 bases and J by 6 bases, with 12 bases between the two germline ends.

CDR3 in amino acids: CASSYRRLAGEGETQYF. The CDR3 DNA reads TGTGCCAGCAGCTACAGACGACTAGCGGGAGAGGGGGAGACCCAGTACTTC. The chain is built from TRBV5-4 and TRBJ2-5; 12 bases are a match to TRBD2. This CDR3 spans 17 amino acids. Germline V gene sequence: CDR1 SGHNT, CDR2 YYREEE (reference sequence). After removal of 3 bases from V and 5 bases from J, the junction contained 11 bases not matched to a gene.

The chain couples TRBV12-3 or TRBV12-4 to TRBJ2-7; 9 bases agree with TRBD1. The CDR3 is 13 residues long. Trimming removed 5 bases from V and 7 bases from J; junction bases left unmatched: 6. The CDR3 reads CASSPLQGAEQYF. CDR3 DNA: TGTGCCAGCAGTCCCCTACAGGGGGCTGAGCAGTACTTC.

This chain links TRBV10-1 with TRBJ2-7, with TRBD2 matching over 9 bases. CDR1 and CDR2 from the germline V gene are WNHNN and SYGVQD (reference sequence). V trimming: 6 bases; J trimming: 4 bases; junction bases outside the gene matches: 10. The CDR3 is 15 amino acids. This CDR3 is CASRGFSGRSYEQYF. DNA of the CDR3: TGCGCCAGCAGGGGGTTTAGCGGGAGATCTTACGAGCAGTACTTC.

This clone appeared a single time. V usage is TRBV7-2 and J usage is TRBJ1-2; D is unresolved. The germline gives CDR1 SGHTA, CDR2 FQGNSA. V lost 1 base, J lost 4 bases, and 10 bases lay in between. The CDR3 extends over 14 amino acids. CDR3 bases: TGTGCCAGCAGCTTAGGGCCAGGCCGCTATGGCTACACCTTC. It encodes CASSLGPGRYGYTF.

This clone occurred once. The chain is built from TRBV7-2 and TRBJ1-6; 7 bases fit TRBD1. V lost 1 base to trimming and J lost 9 bases; unmatched junction nucleotides: 3. This CDR3 has 14 amino acids. Germline lookup yields CDR1 SGHTA and CDR2 FQGNSA. The CDR3: CASSLETGLSPLHF. The DNA for the CDR3 is TGTGCCAGCAGCTTAGAGACAGGGCTTTCACCCCTCCACTTT.